This T cell receptor (beta chain) was identified in a study of vaccination and CD4 T cells after COVID-19. Study details: Cells were stimulated with overlapping spike peptides from SARS-CoV-2, HCoV-NL63, HCoV-OC43 and HCoV-229E.

Study outcomes and limitations: The median proportion of reactive clones detected only post-vaccination in convalescent patients was approximately 90%.

The Oncomine TCR Beta short-read assay was what sequenced the DNA obtained from cultured CD4+ T cells. Genomic DNA was isolated from CD4+ T cells that had been cultured. TCRdb re-derived calls from the PCR reads in MiXCR, one entry per CDR3 protein. The sample has roughly 7,800 distinct CDR3 sequences, around two fifths seen once. Treatment meaning: approximately nine-day PBMC culture with coronavirus spike peptide pools or control peptides (ViraFEST assay). It was before the COVID-19 pandemic (2011-2018) that the unexposed donor's CD4+ T cells were collected. It was on days 3 and 7 that half the medium was replaced with fresh IL-2 medium. Negative selection yielded CD4+ T cells from day-10 cultures. About this clonotype: Its antigen is as yet unknown.

Sequencing used CD4+ T cells from blood, cultured in vitro. The clonotype originates from a human donor in good health.

The CDR3 here is CSVGGTGANVLTF. CDR3 in DNA: TGCAGCGTTGGAGGGACTGGGGCCAACGTCCTGACTTTC. The chain uses TRBV29-1 and TRBJ2-6, with D possibly being TRBD2 (5 bases). Germline lookup yields CDR1 SQVTM and CDR2 ANQGSEA. The germline V and J ends were trimmed by 4 bases and 2 bases, with 6 bases remaining between them. This CDR3 comprises 13 residues.